The sequence of this TCR beta chain was determined in a study of CXCR3-negative and CXCR3-positive naive CD8 T cells. Study summary: Per library, roughly 1.4 +/- 0.3 million reads; 120 million to 150 million TRB reads overall.

Germline assignment: CDR1 SGHDN and CDR2 FVKESK. This CDR3 is built from 14 residues. Libraries were UMI-labeled 5' RACE TRB cDNA. With the 5' RACE reads reprocessed, TCRdb shows one record per CDR3 protein and no DNA. The listing contains approximately 62,000 distinct CDR3 sequences. In the case of this clonotype: Its antigen is currently unknown.

Identification of naive CD8+ T cells rested on CD45RO-CCR7+CD27+CD95- status. Study-wide findings and caveats: Greater hydrophobicity was found in TRB CDR3s of CXCR3-positive naive cells than of CXCR3-negative naive cells.

Sequencing was performed on naive CXCR3- CD8+ T cells from blood. Subset reported: CD45RO-CCR7+CD27+CD95- naive CD8+ T cells lacking CXCR3 (TNR3-). This receptor was taken from a human donor in good health. Some clones in this sample may be carry-over from other donors' samples. The V call is TRBV14, the J call TRBJ2-7. CDR3 in amino acids: CASSQVPSSYEQYF.